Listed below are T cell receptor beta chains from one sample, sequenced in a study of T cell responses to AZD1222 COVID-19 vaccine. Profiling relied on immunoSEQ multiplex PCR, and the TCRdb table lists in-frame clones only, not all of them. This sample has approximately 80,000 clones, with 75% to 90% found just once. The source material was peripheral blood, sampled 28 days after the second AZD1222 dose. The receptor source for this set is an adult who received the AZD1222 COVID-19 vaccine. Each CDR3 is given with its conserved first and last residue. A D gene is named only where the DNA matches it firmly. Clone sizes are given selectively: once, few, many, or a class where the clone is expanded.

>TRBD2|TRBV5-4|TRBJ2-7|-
CASSPSRTSGAYEQYF
TGTGCCAGCAGCCCGTCGCGGACTAGCGGGGCCTACGAGCAGTACTTC
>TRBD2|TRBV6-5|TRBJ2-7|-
CASSRLAASYEQYF
TGTGCCAGCAGTCGACTAGCGGCCTCCTACGAGCAGTACTTC
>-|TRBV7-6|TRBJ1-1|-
CASSLGRGRNTEAFF
TGTGCCAGCAGCTTAGGTCGGGGGAGGAACACTGAAGCTTTCTTT
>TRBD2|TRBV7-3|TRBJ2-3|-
CASSLGTTPDTQYF
TGTGCCAGCAGCTTAGGGACTACTCCAGATACGCAGTATTTT
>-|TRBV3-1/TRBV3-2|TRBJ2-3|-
CASSQTWPSGTDTQYF
TGTGCCAGCAGCCAAACTTGGCCTAGCGGCACAGATACGCAGTATTTT
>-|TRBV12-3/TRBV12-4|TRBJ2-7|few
CASSSGTYEQYF
TGTGCCAGCAGCTCAGGGACCTACGAGCAGTACTTC
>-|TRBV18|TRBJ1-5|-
CASSPDQGQPQHF
TGTGCCAGCTCACCTGACCAGGGTCAGCCCCAGCATTTT
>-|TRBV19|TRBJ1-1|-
CASSIFPGTEAFF
TGTGCCAGTAGTATTTTTCCGGGGACTGAAGCTTTCTTT
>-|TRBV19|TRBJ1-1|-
CASSIVSLVNTEAFF
TGTGCCAGTAGTATAGTCTCTCTAGTGAACACTGAAGCTTTCTTT
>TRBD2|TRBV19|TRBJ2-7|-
CASSTPGLAYEQYF
TGTGCCAGTAGCACTCCGGGACTAGCCTACGAGCAGTACTTC
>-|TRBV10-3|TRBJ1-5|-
CAISESFIGGLGQPQHF
TGTGCCATCAGTGAGTCATTTATCGGGGGGCTCGGGCAGCCCCAGCATTTT
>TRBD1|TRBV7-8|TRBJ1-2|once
CASSFRDRTHGYTF
TGTGCCAGCAGTTTCCGGGACAGGACACATGGCTACACCTTC
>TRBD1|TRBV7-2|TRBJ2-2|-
CASSTTGSNTGELFF
TGTGCCAGCAGCACGACAGGGTCGAACACCGGGGAGCTGTTTTTT
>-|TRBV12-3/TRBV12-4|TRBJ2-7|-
CASSPGHPYEQYF
TGTGCCAGCAGTCCGGGACATCCTTACGAGCAGTACTTC
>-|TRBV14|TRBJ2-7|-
CASSQEVGPPYEQYF
TGTGCCAGCAGCCAAGAGGTAGGACCCCCCTACGAGCAGTACTTC
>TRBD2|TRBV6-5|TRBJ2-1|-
CASGRSGGANEQFF
TGTGCCAGCGGACGTAGCGGGGGGGCCAATGAGCAGTTCTTC
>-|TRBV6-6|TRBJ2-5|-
CASIGAGKETQYF
TGTGCCAGCATAGGGGCAGGGAAAGAGACCCAGTACTTC
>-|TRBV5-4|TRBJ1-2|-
CASSLSGTGNYGYTF
TGTGCCAGCAGCTTGTCTGGTACTGGGAACTATGGCTACACCTTC
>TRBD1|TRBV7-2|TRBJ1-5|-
CASSLGQGVVREPQHF
TGTGCCAGCAGCTTAGGACAGGGGGTGGTCCGGGAGCCCCAGCATTTT
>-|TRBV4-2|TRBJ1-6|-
CASSQDQTGSYNSPLHF
TGTGCCAGCAGCCAAGACCAGACAGGTTCCTATAATTCACCCCTCCACTTT
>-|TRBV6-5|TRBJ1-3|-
CASSYSRRIGNTIYF
TGTGCCAGCAGTTACTCGAGGCGGATCGGAAACACCATATATTTT
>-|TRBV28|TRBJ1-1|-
CASSERPMNTEAFF
TGTGCCAGCAGTGAGAGACCGATGAACACTGAAGCTTTCTTT
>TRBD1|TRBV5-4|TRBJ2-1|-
CASSLDGQGMNEQFF
TGTGCCAGCAGCTTGGATGGACAGGGAATGAATGAGCAGTTCTTC
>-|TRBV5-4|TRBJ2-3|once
CASSLGLDTQYF
TGTGCCAGCAGCTTAGGGTTAGATACGCAGTATTTT